This T cell receptor (beta chain) comes out of a study of CD8+ T cells in alopecia areata. Extracted from the samples, RNA was reverse transcribed into cDNA to serve as the sequencing template. Libraries were prepared by immunoSEQ multiplex PCR; TCRdb keeps only in-frame clonotypes and omits some of them. The sample lists tens of thousands of clones; about three fifths were seen once. The germline V gene encodes CDR1 GTSNPN and CDR2 SVGIG (reference sequence). V gave up 0 bases and J gave up 0 bases, with 9 bases separating them. CDR3 length equals 15 residues. This clonotype was obtained from a human donor with alopecia areata. This rearrangement joins TRBV30 to TRBJ2-1; unclear D gene. The sample consisted of NKG2D-high CD8+ T cells sorted from blood. The CDR3 DNA reads TGTGCCTGGAGTGTAGGCGTTCCCTCCTACAATGAGCAGTTCTTC. Translated: CAWSVGVPSYNEQFF.